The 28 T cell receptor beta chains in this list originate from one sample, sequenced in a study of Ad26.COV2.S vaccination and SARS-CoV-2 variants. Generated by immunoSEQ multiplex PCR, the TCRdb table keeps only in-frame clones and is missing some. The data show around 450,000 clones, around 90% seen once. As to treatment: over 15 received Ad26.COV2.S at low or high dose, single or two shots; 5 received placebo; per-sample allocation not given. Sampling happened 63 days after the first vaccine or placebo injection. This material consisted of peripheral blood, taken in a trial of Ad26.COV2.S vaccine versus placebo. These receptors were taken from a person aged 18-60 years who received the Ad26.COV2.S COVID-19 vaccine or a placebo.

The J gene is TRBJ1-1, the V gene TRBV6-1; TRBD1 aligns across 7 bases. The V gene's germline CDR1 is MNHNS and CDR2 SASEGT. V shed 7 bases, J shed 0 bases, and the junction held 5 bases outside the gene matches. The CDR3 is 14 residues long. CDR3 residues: CASIPGTVNTEAFF. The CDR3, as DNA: TGTGCCAGCATTCCCGGGACAGTGAACACTGAAGCTTTCTTT.

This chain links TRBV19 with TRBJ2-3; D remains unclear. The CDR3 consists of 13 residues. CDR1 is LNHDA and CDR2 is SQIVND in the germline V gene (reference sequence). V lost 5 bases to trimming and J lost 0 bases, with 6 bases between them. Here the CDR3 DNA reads TGTGCCAGTAGTGACTGGAGCACAGATACGCAGTATTTT. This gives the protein CASSDWSTDTQYF.

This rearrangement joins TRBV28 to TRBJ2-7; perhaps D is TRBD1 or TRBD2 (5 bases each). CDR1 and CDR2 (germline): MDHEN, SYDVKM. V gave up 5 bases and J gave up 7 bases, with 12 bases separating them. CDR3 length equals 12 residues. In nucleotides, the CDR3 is TGTGCCAGCAGTGGGTGGGACGGGGAGCAGTACTTC. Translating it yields CASSGWDGEQYF.

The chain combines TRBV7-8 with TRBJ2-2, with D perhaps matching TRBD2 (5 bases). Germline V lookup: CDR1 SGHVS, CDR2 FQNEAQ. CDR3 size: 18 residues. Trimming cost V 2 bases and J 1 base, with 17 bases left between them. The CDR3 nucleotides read TGTGCCAGCAGCTTATTAGCTACAGCGGAGCTGAACACCGGGGAGCTGTTTTTT. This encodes CASSLLATAELNTGELFF.

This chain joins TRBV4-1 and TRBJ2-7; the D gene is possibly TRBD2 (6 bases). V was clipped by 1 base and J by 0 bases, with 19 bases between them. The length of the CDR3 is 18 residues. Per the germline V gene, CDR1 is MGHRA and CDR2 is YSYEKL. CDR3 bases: TGCGCCAGCAGCCAAGGTCCGAGCGGAGGGAGTGTCTCCTACGAGCAGTACTTC. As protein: CASSQGPSGGSVSYEQYF.

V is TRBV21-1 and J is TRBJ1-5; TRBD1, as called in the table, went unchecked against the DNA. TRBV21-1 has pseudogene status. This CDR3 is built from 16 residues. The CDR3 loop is CASSTRHPGSNQPQHF. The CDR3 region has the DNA TGTGCCAGCAGCACCCGACATCCCGGTAGCAATCAGCCCCAGCATTTT.

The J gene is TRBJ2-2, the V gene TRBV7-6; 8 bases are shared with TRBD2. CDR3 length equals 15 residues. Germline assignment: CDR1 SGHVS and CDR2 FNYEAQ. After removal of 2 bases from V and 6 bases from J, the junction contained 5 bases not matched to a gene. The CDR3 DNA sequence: TGTGCCAGCAGCTTATTTACGGGAGGGGCCGGGGAGCTGTTTTTT. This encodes CASSLFTGGAGELFF. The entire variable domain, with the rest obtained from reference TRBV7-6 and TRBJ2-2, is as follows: GAGVSQSPRYKVTKRGQDVALRCDPISGHVSLYWYRQALGQGPEFLTYFNYEAQQDKSGLPNDRFSAERPEGSISTLTIQRTEQRDSAMYRCASSLFTGGAGELFFGEGSRLTVL.

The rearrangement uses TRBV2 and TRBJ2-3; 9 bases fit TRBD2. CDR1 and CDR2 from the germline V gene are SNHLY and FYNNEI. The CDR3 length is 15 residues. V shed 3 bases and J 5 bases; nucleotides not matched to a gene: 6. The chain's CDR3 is CASSEGGLARDTQYF. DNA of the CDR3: TGTGCCAGCAGTGAGGGTGGACTAGCGAGAGATACGCAGTATTTT.

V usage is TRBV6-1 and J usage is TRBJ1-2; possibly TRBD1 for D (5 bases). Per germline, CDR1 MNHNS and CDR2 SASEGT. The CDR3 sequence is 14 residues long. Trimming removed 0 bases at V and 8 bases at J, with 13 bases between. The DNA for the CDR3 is TGTGCCAGCAGTGAAGCTTTGCCAGGGTGGGGCTACACCTTC. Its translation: CASSEALPGWGYTF.

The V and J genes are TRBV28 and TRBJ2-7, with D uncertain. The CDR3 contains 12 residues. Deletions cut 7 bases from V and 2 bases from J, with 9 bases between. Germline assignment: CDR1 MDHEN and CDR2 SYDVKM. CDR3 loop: CASTLSAYEQYF. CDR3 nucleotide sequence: TGTGCCAGCACCTTGTCGGCCTACGAGCAGTACTTC.

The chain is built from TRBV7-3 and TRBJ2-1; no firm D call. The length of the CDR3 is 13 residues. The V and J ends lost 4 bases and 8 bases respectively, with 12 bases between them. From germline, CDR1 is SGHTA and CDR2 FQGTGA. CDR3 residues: CASSSQAVDEQFF. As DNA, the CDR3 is TGTGCCAGCAGCTCGCAGGCAGTCGATGAGCAGTTCTTC. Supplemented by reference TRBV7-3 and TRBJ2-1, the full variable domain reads GAGVSQTPSNKVTEKGKYVELRCDPISGHTALYWYRQSLGQGPEFLIYFQGTGAADDSGLPNDRFFAVRPEGSVSTLKIQRTERGDSAVYLCASSSQAVDEQFFGPGTRLTVL.

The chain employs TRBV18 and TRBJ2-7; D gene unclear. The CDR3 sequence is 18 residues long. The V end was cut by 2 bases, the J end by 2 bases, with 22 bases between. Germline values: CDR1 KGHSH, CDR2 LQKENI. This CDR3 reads CASSPLLGWAGATYEQYF. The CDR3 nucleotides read TGTGCCAGCTCACCATTATTAGGTTGGGCAGGCGCTACCTACGAGCAGTACTTC.

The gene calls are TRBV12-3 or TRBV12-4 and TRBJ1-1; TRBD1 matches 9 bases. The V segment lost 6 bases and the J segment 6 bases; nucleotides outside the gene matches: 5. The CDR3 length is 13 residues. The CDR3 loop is CASSLTGGPEAFF. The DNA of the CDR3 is TGTGCCAGCAGCCTTACAGGGGGCCCTGAAGCTTTCTTT.

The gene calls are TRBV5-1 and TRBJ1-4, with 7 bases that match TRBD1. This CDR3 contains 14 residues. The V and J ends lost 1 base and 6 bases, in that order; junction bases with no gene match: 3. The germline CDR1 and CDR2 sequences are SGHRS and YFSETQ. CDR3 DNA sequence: TGCGCCAGCAGCTTGAGCAGGGGGGATGAAAAACTGTTTTTT. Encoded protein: CASSLSRGDEKLFF.

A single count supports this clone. For the CDR3, the DNA is TGTGCCAGCAGCGCTACAGGGTTTGTCTACGAGCAGTACTTC. It codes for CASSATGFVYEQYF. This chain uses TRBV7-2 with TRBJ2-7, with TRBD1 as a possible D gene (6 bases). Germline V gene data show CDR1 as SGHTA and CDR2 as FQGNSA. The CDR3 runs 14 residues. V dropped 5 bases and J dropped 3 bases, with 14 bases sitting between them.

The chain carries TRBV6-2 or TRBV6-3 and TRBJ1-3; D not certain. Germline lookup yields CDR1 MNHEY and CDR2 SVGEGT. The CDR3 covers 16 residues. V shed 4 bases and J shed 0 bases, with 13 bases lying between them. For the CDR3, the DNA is TGTGCCAGCAGTTCCCGGACGGACGGCTCTGGAAACACCATATATTTT. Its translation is CASSSRTDGSGNTIYF.

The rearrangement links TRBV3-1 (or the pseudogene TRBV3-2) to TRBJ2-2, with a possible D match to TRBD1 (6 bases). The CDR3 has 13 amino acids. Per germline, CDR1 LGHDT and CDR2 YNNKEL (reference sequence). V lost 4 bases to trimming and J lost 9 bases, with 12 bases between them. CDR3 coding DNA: TGTGCCAGCAGCCCCTACAGGGATCGGGAGCTGTTTTTT. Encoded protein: CASSPYRDRELFF.

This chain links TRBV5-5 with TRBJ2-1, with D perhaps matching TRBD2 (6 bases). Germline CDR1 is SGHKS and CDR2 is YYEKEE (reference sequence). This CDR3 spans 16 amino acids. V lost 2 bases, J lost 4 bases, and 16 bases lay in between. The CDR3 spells CASSLYRDFPYNEQFF. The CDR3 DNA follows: TGTGCCAGCAGCTTATACCGGGACTTCCCATACAATGAGCAGTTCTTC.

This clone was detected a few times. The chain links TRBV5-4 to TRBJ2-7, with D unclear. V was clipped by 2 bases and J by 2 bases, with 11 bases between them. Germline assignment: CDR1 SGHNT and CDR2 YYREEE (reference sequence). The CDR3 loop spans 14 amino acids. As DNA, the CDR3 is TGTGCCAGCAGCTTCCAACAGAATACCTACGAGCAGTACTTC. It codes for CASSFQQNTYEQYF.

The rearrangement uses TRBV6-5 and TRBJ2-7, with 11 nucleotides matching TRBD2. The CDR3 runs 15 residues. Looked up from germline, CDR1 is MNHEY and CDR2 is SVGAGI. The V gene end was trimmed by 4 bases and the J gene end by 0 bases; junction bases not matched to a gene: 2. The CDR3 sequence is CASSSLAGDSYEQYF. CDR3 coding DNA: TGTGCCAGCAGTTCACTAGCGGGGGACTCCTACGAGCAGTACTTC.

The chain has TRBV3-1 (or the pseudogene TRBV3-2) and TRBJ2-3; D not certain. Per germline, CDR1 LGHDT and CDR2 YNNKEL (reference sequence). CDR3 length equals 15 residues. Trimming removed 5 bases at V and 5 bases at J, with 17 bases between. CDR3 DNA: TGTGCCAGCAGCGACATCGGCGGTCCCGGAGATACGCAGTATTTT. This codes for CASSDIGGPGDTQYF.

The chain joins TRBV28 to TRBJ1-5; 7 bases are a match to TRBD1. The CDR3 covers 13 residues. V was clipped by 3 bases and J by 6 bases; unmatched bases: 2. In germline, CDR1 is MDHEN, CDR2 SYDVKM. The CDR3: CASSFRGFQPQHF. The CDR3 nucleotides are TGTGCCAGCAGTTTCAGGGGGTTTCAGCCCCAGCATTTT.

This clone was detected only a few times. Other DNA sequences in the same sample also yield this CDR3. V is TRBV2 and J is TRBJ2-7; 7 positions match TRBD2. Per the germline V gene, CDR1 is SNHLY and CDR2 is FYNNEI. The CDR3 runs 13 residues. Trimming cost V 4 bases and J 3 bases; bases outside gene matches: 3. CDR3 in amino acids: CASSVGRSYEQYF. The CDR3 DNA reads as TGTGCCAGCAGTGTCGGGAGGAGCTACGAGCAGTACTTC.

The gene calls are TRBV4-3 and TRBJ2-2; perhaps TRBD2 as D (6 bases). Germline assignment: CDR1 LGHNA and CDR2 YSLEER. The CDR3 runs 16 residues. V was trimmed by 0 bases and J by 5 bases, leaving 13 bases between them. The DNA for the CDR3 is TGCGCCAGCAGCCAAGAGGGGGGTTTAGGAACCGGGGAGCTGTTTTTT. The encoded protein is CASSQEGGLGTGELFF.

The CDR3 sequence: CASSRGTSSGNYYNEQFF. The CDR3 DNA reads TGTGCCAGCTCGCGGGGGACTAGCTCTGGAAACTACTACAATGAGCAGTTCTTC. The rearrangement joins TRBV18 to TRBJ2-1; the match to TRBD2 covers 9 bases. V gave up 6 bases and J gave up 3 bases; unmatched junction bases: 15. Per germline, CDR1 KGHSH and CDR2 LQKENI. The CDR3 totals 18 residues.

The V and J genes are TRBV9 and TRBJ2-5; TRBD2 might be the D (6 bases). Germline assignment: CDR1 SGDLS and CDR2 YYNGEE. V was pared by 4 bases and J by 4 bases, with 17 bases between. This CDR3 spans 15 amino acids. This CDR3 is CASSPIGGDGETQYF. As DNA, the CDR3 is TGTGCCAGCAGCCCAATAGGAGGGGACGGAGAGACCCAGTACTTC.

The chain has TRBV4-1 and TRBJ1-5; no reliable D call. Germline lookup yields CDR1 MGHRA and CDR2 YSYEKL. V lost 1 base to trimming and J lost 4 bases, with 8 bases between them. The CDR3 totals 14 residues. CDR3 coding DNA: TGCGCCAGCAGCCAAGTAGGCTCTAATCAGCCCCAGCATTTT. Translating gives CASSQVGSNQPQHF.

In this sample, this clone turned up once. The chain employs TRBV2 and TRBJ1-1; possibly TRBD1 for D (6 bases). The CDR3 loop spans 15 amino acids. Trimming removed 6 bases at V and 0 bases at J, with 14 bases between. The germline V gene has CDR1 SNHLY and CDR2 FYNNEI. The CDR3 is CASRAPTGMNTEAFF. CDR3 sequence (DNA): TGTGCCAGCAGAGCCCCGACAGGCATGAACACTGAAGCTTTCTTT. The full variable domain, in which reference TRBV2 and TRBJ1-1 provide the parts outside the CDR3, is EPEVTQTPSHQVTQMGQEVILRCVPISNHLYFYWYRQILGQKVEFLVSFYNNEISEKSEIFDDQFSVERPDGSNFTLKIRSTKLEDSAMYFCASRAPTGMNTEAFFGQGTRLTVV.